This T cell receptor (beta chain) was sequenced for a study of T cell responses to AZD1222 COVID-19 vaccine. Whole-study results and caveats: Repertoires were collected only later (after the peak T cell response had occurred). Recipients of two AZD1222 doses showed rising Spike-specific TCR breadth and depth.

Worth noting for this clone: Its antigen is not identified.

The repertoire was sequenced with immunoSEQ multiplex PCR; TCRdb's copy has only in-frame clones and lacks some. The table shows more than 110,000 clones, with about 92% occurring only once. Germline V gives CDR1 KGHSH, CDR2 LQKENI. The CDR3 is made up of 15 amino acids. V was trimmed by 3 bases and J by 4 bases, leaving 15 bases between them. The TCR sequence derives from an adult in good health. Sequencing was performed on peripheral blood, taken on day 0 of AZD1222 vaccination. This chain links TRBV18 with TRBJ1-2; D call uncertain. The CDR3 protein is CASSPTPGSVYGYTF. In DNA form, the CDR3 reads TGTGCCAGCTCACCTACCCCGGGGTCGGTCTATGGCTACACCTTC.